The clone carrying this T cell receptor beta chain appeared many times. Its specificity is unknown. This specimen belongs to a study of CD8 T cells in ankylosing spondylitis. The CDR3 is 17 residues long. Trimming stripped 6 bases from V and 4 bases from J, with 24 bases between. Whole-study results and caveats: Disease-linked clones were reportedly significantly enriched in matched ankylosing spondylitis synovial fluid. Made up of 7 to 9 highly homologous variants, a TCR beta motif appeared characteristic of ankylosing spondylitis blood.

The TCR beta libraries were generated through quantitative 5'-RACE incorporating molecular barcodes. TCRdb passed the 5' RACE reads through MiXCR, listing each CDR3 protein once. This table holds 250,000 or so distinct CDR3 sequences, about 10% found once. This TCR was recovered from a male donor with ankylosing spondylitis or in good health (not recorded which). The sequencing sample was made of blood, either unsorted or a sorted T cell fraction (not recorded which). The J gene is TRBJ1-2, the V gene TRBV12-3 or TRBV12-4, with D possibly matching TRBD1 (6 bases). The CDR3 here is CASSPTPVGTWGYGYTF. CDR3 nucleotides: TGTGCCAGCAGCCCCACCCCCGTCGGGACATGGGGCTATGGCTACACCTTC.